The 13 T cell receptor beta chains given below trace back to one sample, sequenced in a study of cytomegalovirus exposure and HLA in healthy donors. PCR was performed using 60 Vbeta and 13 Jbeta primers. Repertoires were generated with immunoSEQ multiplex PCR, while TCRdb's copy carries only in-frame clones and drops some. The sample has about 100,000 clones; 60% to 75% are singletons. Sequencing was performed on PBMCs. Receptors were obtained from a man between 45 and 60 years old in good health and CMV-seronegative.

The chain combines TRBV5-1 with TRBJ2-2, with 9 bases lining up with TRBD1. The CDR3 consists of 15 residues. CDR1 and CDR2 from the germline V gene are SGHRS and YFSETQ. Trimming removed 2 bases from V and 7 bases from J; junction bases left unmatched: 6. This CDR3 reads CASSLRTGDVGELFF. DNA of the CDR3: TGCGCCAGCAGCTTAAGGACAGGGGATGTCGGGGAGCTGTTTTTT.

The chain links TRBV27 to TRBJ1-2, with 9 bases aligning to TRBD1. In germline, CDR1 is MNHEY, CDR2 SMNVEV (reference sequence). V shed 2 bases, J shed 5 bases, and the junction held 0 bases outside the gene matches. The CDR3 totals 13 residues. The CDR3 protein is CASSLDRGYGYTF. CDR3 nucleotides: TGTGCCAGCAGTTTAGACAGGGGGTATGGCTACACCTTC.

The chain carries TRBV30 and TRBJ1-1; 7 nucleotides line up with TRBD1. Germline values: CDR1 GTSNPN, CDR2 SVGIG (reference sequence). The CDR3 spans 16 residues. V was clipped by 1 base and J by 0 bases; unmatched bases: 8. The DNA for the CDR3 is TGTGCCTGGAGTGCCGGGACAGTGGCAATGAACACTGAAGCTTTCTTT. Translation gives CAWSAGTVAMNTEAFF.

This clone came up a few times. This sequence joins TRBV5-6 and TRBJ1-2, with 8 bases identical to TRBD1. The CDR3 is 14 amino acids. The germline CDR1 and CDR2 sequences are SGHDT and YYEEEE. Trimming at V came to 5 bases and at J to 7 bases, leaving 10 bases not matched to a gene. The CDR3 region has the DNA TGTGCCAGCAGTTCAGGGGGCTTAATGTTTGGCTACACCTTC. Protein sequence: CASSSGGLMFGYTF.

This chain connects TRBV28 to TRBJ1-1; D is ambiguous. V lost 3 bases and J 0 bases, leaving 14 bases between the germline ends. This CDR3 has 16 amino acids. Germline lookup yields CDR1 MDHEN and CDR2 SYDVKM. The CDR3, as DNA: TGTGCCAGCAGTTTCCCCCCCAGTCAGATGAACACTGAAGCTTTCTTT. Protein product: CASSFPPSQMNTEAFF.

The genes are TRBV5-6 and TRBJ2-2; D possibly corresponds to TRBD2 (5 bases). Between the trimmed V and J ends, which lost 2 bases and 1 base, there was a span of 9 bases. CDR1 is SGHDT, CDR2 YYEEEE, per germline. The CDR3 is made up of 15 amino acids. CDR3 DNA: TGTGCCAGCAGCTTCGGACTCATGAACACCGGGGAGCTGTTTTTT. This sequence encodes CASSFGLMNTGELFF.

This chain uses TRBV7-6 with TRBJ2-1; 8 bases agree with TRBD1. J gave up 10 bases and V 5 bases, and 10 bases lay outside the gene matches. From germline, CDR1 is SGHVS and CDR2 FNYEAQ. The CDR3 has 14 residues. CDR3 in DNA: TGTGCCAGCAGCAGGACAGGGCAGGGTTGGGAGCAGTTCTTC. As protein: CASSRTGQGWEQFF.

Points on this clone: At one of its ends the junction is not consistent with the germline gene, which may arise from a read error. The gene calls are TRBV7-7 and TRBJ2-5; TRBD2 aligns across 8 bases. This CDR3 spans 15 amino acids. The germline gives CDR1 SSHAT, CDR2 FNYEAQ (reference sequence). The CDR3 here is CASSLRAGAQETQYF. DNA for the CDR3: TGTGCTAGCAGCTTAAGAGCGGGGGCACAAGAGACCCAGTACTTC.

The CDR3 region is CASSQEASGRKETQYF. The CDR3 DNA sequence: TGTGCCAGCAGCCAAGAAGCTAGCGGGAGAAAAGAGACCCAGTACTTC. The genes are TRBV4-2 and TRBJ2-5; 10 nucleotides line up with TRBD2. CDR1 LGHNA and CDR2 YNFKEQ come from the germline V gene. V gave up 0 bases and J gave up 3 bases; unmatched junction bases: 4. The CDR3 spans 16 residues.

CDR3 DNA: TGTGCCAGCAGTTTGGGAGCGGGGGGGTTTCAAGAGACCCAGTACTTC. It translates to CASSLGAGGFQETQYF. The genes are TRBV28 and TRBJ2-5, with TRBD2 identical over 10 bases. CDR1 and CDR2 from the germline V gene are MDHEN and SYDVKM. Unmatched junction bases numbered 6, after V lost 3 bases and J lost 2 bases. This CDR3 has 16 amino acids.

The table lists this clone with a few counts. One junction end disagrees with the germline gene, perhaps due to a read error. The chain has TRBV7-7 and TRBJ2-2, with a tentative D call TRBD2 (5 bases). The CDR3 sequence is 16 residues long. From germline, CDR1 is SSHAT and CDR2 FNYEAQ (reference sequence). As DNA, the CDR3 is TGTGCTAGCAGCAATTCGAGGGCGGGGAACACCGGGGAGCTGTTTTTT. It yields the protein CASSNSRAGNTGELFF.

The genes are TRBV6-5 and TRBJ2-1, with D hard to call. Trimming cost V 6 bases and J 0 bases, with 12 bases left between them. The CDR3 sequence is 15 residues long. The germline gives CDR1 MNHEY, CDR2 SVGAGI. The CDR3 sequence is CASSPLESSYNEQFF. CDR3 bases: TGTGCCAGCAGCCCCCTGGAGAGCTCCTACAATGAGCAGTTCTTC.

CDR3 sequence (DNA): TGTGCCAGTAGTGCGGCGGGGGCCCCCGGGAATCAGCCCCAGCATTTT. Translated, it gives CASSAAGAPGNQPQHF. This chain connects TRBV19 to TRBJ1-5; a possible D gene is TRBD1 (6 bases). The CDR3 covers 16 residues. V lost 5 bases and J 4 bases, leaving 18 bases between the germline ends. Germline CDR1 and CDR2: LNHDA and SQIVND (reference sequence).